Reported below is one T cell receptor beta chain. Its specificity is not known. This entry belongs to a study of cytomegalovirus exposure and HLA in healthy donors. The PCR used 60 Vbeta and 13 Jbeta primers. Libraries were prepared by immunoSEQ multiplex PCR; TCRdb keeps only in-frame clonotypes and omits some of them. The sample yields tens of thousands of clones, 78% seen once. Findings of the study overall: Looking again later, the authors saw that most CMV-associated TCR beta chains seemed HLA-restricted. Association of a missense DCLRE1C variant with TCR beta V- and J-gene trimming was reported in a later analysis. Common viral pathogens were later found to be apparently linked to several of the most significant clusters.

The CDR3 runs to 15 residues. V lost 7 bases, J lost 6 bases, and 19 bases lay in between. Per germline, CDR1 MNHEY and CDR2 SVGAGI. The sequence derives from a male donor in good health and CMV-seropositive. Sequenced: PBMCs. The chain recombines TRBV6-5 with TRBJ2-4; D possibly corresponds to TRBD2 (6 bases). CDR3 coding DNA: TGTGCCAGCAACCCAGCCGGGGAGGTGGGAAACATTCAGTACTTC. It codes for CASNPAGEVGNIQYF.